This T cell receptor beta chain emerged from a study of blood T cell repertoires in COVID-19. Study as a whole: Samples of COVID-19 (acute and convalescent) were obtained from the United States, Italy and Spain. PBMCs, B-cell-depleted T cells, or T cells were the source of the cDNA or gDNA that made up the material.

The assay was immunoSEQ multiplex PCR, and TCRdb's table has in-frame clones only and misses some. The sample lists 150,000 to 200,000 clones, around 80% occurring once. V gave up 0 bases and J gave up 2 bases; unmatched junction bases: 5. Per germline, CDR1 MNHEY and CDR2 SVGEGT. The CDR3 consists of 16 residues. The sequenced sample consisted of peripheral blood. This chain connects TRBV6-2 or TRBV6-3 to TRBJ2-3, with 7 bases that match TRBD1. The TCR comes from a woman aged 70-85 years who had recovered from COVID-19. CDR3 amino acids: CASSYSPGQYTDTQYF. The CDR3 DNA follows: TGTGCCAGCAGTTACTCGCCGGGACAGTACACAGATACGCAGTATTTT.